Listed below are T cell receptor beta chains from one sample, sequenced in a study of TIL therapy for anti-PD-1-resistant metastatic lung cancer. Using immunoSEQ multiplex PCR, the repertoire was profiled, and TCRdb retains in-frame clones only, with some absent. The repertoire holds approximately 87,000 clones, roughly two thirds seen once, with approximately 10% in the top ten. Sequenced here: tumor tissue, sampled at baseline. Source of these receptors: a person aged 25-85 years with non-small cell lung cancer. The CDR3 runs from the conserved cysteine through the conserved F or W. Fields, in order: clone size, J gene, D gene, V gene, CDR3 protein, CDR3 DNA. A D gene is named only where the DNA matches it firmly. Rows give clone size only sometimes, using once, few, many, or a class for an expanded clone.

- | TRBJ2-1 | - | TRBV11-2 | CASSLDPGRAHNEQFF | TGTGCCAGCAGCTTAGATCCGGGAAGGGCCCACAATGAGCAGTTCTTC
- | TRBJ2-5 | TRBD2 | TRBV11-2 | CASSLLASGLGTQYF | TGTGCCAGCAGCTTATTGGCTAGCGGCCTCGGGACCCAGTACTTC
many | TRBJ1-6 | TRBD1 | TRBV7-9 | CASSYMTGSYNSPLHF | TGTGCCAGCAGCTATATGACAGGGTCCTATAATTCACCCCTCCACTTT
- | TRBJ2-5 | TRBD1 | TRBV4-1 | CASSQDKWTGRETQYF | TGCGCCAGCAGCCAAGATAAATGGACAGGGAGAGAGACCCAGTACTTC
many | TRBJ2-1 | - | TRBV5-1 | CASSLEGRRDNEQFF | TGCGCCAGCAGCTTGGAGGGACGGCGGGACAATGAGCAGTTCTTC
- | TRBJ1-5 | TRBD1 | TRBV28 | CASSTGQGNQPQHF | TGTGCCAGCAGTACGGGACAGGGTAATCAGCCCCAGCATTTT
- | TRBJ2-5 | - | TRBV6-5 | CASSYVETGGGQTQYF | TGTGCCAGCAGTTACGTAGAAACAGGGGGGGGACAGACCCAGTACTTC
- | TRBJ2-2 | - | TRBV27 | CASSFRRPAPGTGELFF | TGTGCCAGCAGTTTCCGTAGACCGGCCCCGGGAACCGGGGAGCTGTTTTTT
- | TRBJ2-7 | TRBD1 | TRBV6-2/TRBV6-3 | CASSLRDRGPSYEQYF | TGTGCCAGCAGCCTCCGGGACAGGGGGCCCTCCTACGAGCAGTACTTC
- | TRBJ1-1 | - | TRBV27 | CASSFRQAGFMNTEAFF | TGTGCCAGCAGTTTTAGGCAGGCCGGATTTATGAACACTGAAGCTTTCTTT
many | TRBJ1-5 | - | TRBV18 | CASSPGTGRVDQPQHF | TGTGCCAGCTCACCAGGGACCGGGAGGGTCGATCAGCCCCAGCATTTT
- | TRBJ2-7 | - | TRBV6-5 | CASSYRRSYEQYF | TGTGCCAGCAGTTATAGGCGTTCCTACGAGCAGTACTTC
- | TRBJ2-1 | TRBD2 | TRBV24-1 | CATSVGLGEQFF | TGTGCCACCAGCGTTGGACTAGGTGAGCAGTTCTTC
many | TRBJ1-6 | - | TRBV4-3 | CASSQDPTGNNSPLHF | TGCGCCAGCAGCCAAGATCCAACGGGGAATAATTCACCCCTCCACTTT
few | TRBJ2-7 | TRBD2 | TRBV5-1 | CASGAGGVALNEQYF | TGCGCCAGCGGGGCGGGAGGAGTCGCGTTAAACGAGCAGTACTTC
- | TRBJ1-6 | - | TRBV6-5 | CASTPGGGYNSPLHF | TGTGCCAGCACCCCCGGGGGAGGCTATAATTCACCCCTCCACTTT
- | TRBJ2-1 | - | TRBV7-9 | CASSLYTDREQFF | TGTGCCAGCAGCTTGTATACGGACCGTGAGCAGTTCTTC
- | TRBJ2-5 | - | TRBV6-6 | CASKARETQYF | TGTGCCAGCAAGGCCAGGGAGACCCAGTACTTC
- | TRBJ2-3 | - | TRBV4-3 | CASSQRTEDTQYF | TGCGCCAGCAGCCAGCGGACCGAGGATACGCAGTATTTT
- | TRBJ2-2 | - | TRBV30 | CAWSVRDTGELFF | TGTGCCTGGAGTGTAAGGGACACCGGGGAGCTGTTTTTT
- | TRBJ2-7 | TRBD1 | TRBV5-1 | CASSRDRGPDEQYF | TGCGCCAGCAGCCGGGACAGGGGGCCAGACGAGCAGTACTTC
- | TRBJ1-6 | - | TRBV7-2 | CASSPRDVGNSPLHF | TGTGCCAGCAGCCCGAGGGACGTAGGGAATTCACCCCTCCACTTT
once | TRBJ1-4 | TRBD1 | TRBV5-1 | CASSLAGTGDEKLFF | TGCGCCAGCAGCTTGGCCGGGACAGGAGATGAAAAACTGTTTTTT
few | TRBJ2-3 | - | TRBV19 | CASSLSTDTQYF | TGTGCCAGTAGCCTGAGCACAGATACGCAGTATTTT
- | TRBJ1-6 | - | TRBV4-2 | CASSQDGGGGTYNSPLHF | TGTGCCAGCAGCCAGGACGGCGGGGGAGGTACCTATAATTCACCCCTCCACTTT
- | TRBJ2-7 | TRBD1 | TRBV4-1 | CASSPPGQGRGEQYF | TGCGCCAGCAGCCCCCCAGGACAGGGACGAGGCGAGCAGTACTTC
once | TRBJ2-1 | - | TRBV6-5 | CASSSGSYNEQFF | TGTGCCAGCAGTAGCGGTTCCTACAATGAGCAGTTCTTC
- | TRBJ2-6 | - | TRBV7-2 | CASSFGSSGANVLTF | TGTGCCAGCAGCTTTGGATCGTCTGGGGCCAACGTCCTGACTTTC
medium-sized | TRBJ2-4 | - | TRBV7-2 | CASSLAETLKNIQYF | TGTGCCAGCAGCTTAGCTGAGACCCTGAAGAACATTCAGTACTTC
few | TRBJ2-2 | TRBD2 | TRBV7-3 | CASSVWTSGGTGELFF | TGTGCCAGCAGCGTATGGACTAGCGGGGGCACCGGGGAGCTGTTTTTT
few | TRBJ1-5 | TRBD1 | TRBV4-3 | CASSPRANRGPQHF | TGCGCCAGCAGCCCCCGAGCGAACAGGGGGCCCCAGCATTTT